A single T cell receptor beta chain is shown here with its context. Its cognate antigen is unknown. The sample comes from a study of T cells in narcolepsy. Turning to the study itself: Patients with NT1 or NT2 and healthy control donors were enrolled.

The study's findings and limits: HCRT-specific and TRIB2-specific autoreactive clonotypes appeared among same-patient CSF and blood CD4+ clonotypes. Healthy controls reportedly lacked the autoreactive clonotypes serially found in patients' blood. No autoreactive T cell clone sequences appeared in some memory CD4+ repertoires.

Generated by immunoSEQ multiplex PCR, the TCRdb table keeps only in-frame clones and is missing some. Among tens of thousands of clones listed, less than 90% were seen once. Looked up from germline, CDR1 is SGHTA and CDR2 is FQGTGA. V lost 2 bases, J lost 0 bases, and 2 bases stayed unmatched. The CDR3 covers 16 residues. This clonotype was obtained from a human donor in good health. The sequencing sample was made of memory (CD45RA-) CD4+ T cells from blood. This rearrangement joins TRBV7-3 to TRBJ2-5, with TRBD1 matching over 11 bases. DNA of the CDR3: TGTGCCAGCAGCTTAGGGGACAGGGGGTACCAAGAGACCCAGTACTTC. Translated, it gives CASSLGDRGYQETQYF.